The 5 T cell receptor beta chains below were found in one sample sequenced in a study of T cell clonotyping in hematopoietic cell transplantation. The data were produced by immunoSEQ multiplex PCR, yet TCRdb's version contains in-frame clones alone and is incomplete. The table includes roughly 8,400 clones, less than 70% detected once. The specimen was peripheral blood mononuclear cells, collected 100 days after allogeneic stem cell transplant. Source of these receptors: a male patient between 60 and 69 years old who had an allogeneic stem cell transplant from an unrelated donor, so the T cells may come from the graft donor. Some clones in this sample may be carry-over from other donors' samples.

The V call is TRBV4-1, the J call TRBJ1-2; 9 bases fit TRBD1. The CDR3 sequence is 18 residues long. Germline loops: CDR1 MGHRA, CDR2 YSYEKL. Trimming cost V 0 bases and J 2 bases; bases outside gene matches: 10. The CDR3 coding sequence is TGCGCCAGCAGCCAAGATCTTTATAGGGACAGGGTAAACTATGGCTACACCTTC. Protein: CASSQDLYRDRVNYGYTF.

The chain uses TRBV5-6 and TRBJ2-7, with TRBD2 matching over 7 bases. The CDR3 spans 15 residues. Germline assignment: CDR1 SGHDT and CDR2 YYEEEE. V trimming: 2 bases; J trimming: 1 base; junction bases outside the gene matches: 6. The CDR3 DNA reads TGTGCCAGCAGCTTAGGGCTAGCGGTATCCTACGAGCAGTACTTC. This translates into CASSLGLAVSYEQYF.

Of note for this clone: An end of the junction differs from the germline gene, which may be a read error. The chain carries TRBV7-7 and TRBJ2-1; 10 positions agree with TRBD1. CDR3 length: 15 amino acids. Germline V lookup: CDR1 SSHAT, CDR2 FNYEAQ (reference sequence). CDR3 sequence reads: CASSLAGTGENEQFF. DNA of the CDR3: TGTGCTAGCAGCTTAGCTGGGACAGGGGAAAATGAGCAGTTCTTC.

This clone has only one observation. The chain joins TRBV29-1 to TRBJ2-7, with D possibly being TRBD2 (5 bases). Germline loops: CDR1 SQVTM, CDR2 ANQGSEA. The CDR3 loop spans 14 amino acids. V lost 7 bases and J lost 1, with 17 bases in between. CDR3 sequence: CSAAEGQVSYEQYF. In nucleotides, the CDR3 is TGCAGCGCCGCAGAGGGCCAGGTTTCCTACGAGCAGTACTTC.

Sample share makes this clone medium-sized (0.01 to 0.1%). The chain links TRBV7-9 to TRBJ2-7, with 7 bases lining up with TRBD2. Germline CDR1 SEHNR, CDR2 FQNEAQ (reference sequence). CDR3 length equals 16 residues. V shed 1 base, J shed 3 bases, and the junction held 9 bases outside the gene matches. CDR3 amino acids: CASSLVSPSGFYEQYF. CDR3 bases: TGTGCCAGCAGCTTAGTGTCTCCTAGCGGCTTCTACGAGCAGTACTTC.